This is a list of T cell receptor beta chains from one sample in a study of blood T cells in healthy people across ages. TCRdb recomputed calls from the 5' RACE reads with MiXCR, one row per CDR3 protein. This sample carries roughly 1 million distinct CDR3 sequences, 25% of them seen once, and the ten largest clones take less than 0.75%. The same data also contributed to another study, on T cells of mothers and their children.

The source material was blood. The receptor source for this set is a girl aged 2 to 9 in good health. Each CDR3 is given with its conserved first and last residue. D genes are given only for firm matches. Rows give clone size only sometimes, using once, few, many, or a class for an expanded clone.

d_gene: NA; abundance: NA; j_gene: TRBJ1-1; v_gene: TRBV29-1; CDR3aa: CSVEDLGQPEAFF; CDR3nt: TGCAGCGTTGAAGATCTGGGCCAGCCCGAAGCTTTCTTT
d_gene: TRBD2; abundance: NA; j_gene: TRBJ2-1; v_gene: TRBV20-1; CDR3aa: CSARDSGGIYEQFF; CDR3nt: TGCAGTGCTAGAGATAGCGGGGGGATTTATGAGCAGTTCTTC
d_gene: NA; abundance: few; j_gene: TRBJ2-5; v_gene: TRBV7-9; CDR3aa: CASSSLQQETQYF; CDR3nt: TGTGCCAGCTCGTCCCTCCAACAAGAGACCCAGTACTTC
d_gene: NA; abundance: NA; j_gene: TRBJ1-2; v_gene: TRBV5-1; CDR3aa: CASSLDRVDYGYTF; CDR3nt: TGCGCCAGCAGCTTGGACAGGGTGGACTATGGCTACACCTTC
d_gene: NA; abundance: few; j_gene: TRBJ1-2; v_gene: TRBV20-1; CDR3aa: CSARDIRVEVYGYTF; CDR3nt: TGCAGTGCTAGAGATATAAGGGTTGAGGTCTATGGCTACACCTTC
d_gene: NA; abundance: NA; j_gene: TRBJ2-7; v_gene: TRBV6-1; CDR3aa: CASKEGQSTSYEQYF; CDR3nt: TGTGCCAGCAAGGAAGGACAGTCCACCTCCTACGAGCAGTACTTC
d_gene: NA; abundance: NA; j_gene: TRBJ2-3; v_gene: TRBV10-2; CDR3aa: CASSVSGGLDTQYF; CDR3nt: TGCGCCAGCAGTGTATCGGGGGGCTTGGATACGCAGTATTTT
d_gene: NA; abundance: NA; j_gene: TRBJ1-2; v_gene: TRBV7-2; CDR3aa: CASSAGLYLYGYTF; CDR3nt: TGTGCCAGCAGCGCGGGACTTTATCTTTATGGCTACACCTTC
d_gene: NA; abundance: once; j_gene: TRBJ2-6; v_gene: TRBV3-1; CDR3aa: CASSQAGQKSLTF; CDR3nt: TGTGCCAGCAGCCAGGCGGGACAAAAGTCCTTGACTTTC
d_gene: NA; abundance: few; j_gene: TRBJ1-1; v_gene: TRBV7-6; CDR3aa: CASSSDRFGGYLAFF; CDR3nt: TGTGCCAGCAGCTCAGACCGTTTTGGCGGCTACTTAGCTTTCTTT
d_gene: NA; abundance: few; j_gene: TRBJ2-5; v_gene: TRBV27; CDR3aa: CASSPLGLQTQYF; CDR3nt: TGTGCCAGCAGTCCACTAGGGTTACAGACCCAGTACTTC
d_gene: TRBD2; abundance: NA; j_gene: TRBJ2-1; v_gene: TRBV7-7; CDR3aa: CASSLGVTGTSGTSEQFF; CDR3nt: TGTGCTAGCAGCTTAGGGGTAACCGGGACTAGCGGGACGAGCGAGCAGTTCTTC
d_gene: NA; abundance: NA; j_gene: TRBJ2-3; v_gene: TRBV7-2; CDR3aa: CASSLFVGSGADTQYF; CDR3nt: TGTGCCAGCAGCTTATTTGTCGGGAGTGGGGCAGATACGCAGTATTTT
d_gene: NA; abundance: NA; j_gene: TRBJ2-5; v_gene: TRBV6-2/TRBV6-3; CDR3aa: CASSRGERAQYF; CDR3nt: TGTGCCAGCAGCAGAGGGGAGAGGGCCCAGTACTTC
d_gene: NA; abundance: NA; j_gene: TRBJ2-5; v_gene: TRBV29-1; CDR3aa: CSVEQRYQETQYF; CDR3nt: TGCAGCGTTGAACAGCGATACCAAGAGACCCAGTACTTC
d_gene: TRBD2; abundance: NA; j_gene: TRBJ2-7; v_gene: TRBV20-1; CDR3aa: CSVGLAGPSSYEQYF; CDR3nt: TGCAGTGTGGGACTAGCGGGGCCCTCCTCCTACGAGCAGTACTTC
d_gene: NA; abundance: NA; j_gene: TRBJ1-6; v_gene: TRBV20-1; CDR3aa: CSASSRRNYNSPLHF; CDR3nt: TGCAGTGCGAGTTCTCGACGGAACTATAATTCACCCCTCCACTTT
d_gene: NA; abundance: NA; j_gene: TRBJ2-7; v_gene: TRBV12-3/TRBV12-4; CDR3aa: CASSWGRNYEQYF; CDR3nt: TGTGCCAGCAGTTGGGGCAGGAACTACGAGCAGTACTTC
d_gene: TRBD2; abundance: NA; j_gene: TRBJ2-2; v_gene: TRBV20-1; CDR3aa: CSARTSGSMGNAGELFF; CDR3nt: TGCAGTGCCCGGACTAGCGGGAGTATGGGGAACGCCGGGGAGCTGTTTTTT
d_gene: NA; abundance: few; j_gene: TRBJ1-5; v_gene: TRBV5-1; CDR3aa: CASSYSGAGNQPQHF; CDR3nt: TGCGCCAGCAGCTACTCAGGGGCAGGGAATCAGCCCCAGCATTTT
d_gene: NA; abundance: few; j_gene: TRBJ1-6; v_gene: TRBV7-2; CDR3aa: CASSLRGPNSPLRF; CDR3nt: TGTGCCAGCAGCTTACGGGGCCCTAATTCACCCCTCCGCTTT
d_gene: TRBD2; abundance: NA; j_gene: TRBJ2-7; v_gene: TRBV2; CDR3aa: CASSFPLAGLEGYEQYF; CDR3nt: TGTGCCAGCAGCTTCCCATTGGCGGGACTAGAGGGGTACGAGCAGTACTTC
d_gene: NA; abundance: few; j_gene: TRBJ2-7; v_gene: TRBV29-1; CDR3aa: CSVEDRGTWGEQYF; CDR3nt: TGCAGCGTTGAAGATCGGGGCACATGGGGAGAGCAGTACTTC
d_gene: NA; abundance: NA; j_gene: TRBJ2-1; v_gene: TRBV12-3/TRBV12-4; CDR3aa: CASSFLSPQGEQFF; CDR3nt: TGTGCCAGCAGTTTTCTATCACCCCAGGGTGAGCAGTTCTTC
d_gene: NA; abundance: NA; j_gene: TRBJ2-1; v_gene: TRBV7-2; CDR3aa: CASSPDYKNEQFF; CDR3nt: TGTGCCAGCAGCCCGGACTACAAAAATGAGCAGTTCTTC
d_gene: NA; abundance: NA; j_gene: TRBJ2-1; v_gene: TRBV27; CDR3aa: CASSFDFSDYNEQFF; CDR3nt: TGTGCCAGCAGTTTTGACTTTTCCGATTACAATGAGCAGTTCTTC
d_gene: TRBD1; abundance: few; j_gene: TRBJ2-2; v_gene: TRBV7-2; CDR3aa: CASSLMGQGTTGELFF; CDR3nt: TGTGCCAGCAGCTTAATGGGACAGGGTACCACCGGGGAGCTGTTTTTT
d_gene: NA; abundance: NA; j_gene: TRBJ2-5; v_gene: TRBV7-8; CDR3aa: CASSRDQFYQETQYF; CDR3nt: TGTGCCAGCAGCCGGGACCAATTTTACCAAGAGACCCAGTACTTC
d_gene: NA; abundance: NA; j_gene: TRBJ1-4; v_gene: TRBV7-2; CDR3aa: CASSLNPPTNEKLFF; CDR3nt: TGTGCCAGCAGCCTAAATCCCCCAACTAATGAAAAACTGTTTTTT
d_gene: NA; abundance: NA; j_gene: TRBJ2-7; v_gene: TRBV7-2; CDR3aa: CASSPQRGTGGNYEQYF; CDR3nt: TGTGCCAGCAGCCCACAAAGGGGCACAGGTGGCAACTACGAGCAGTACTTC
d_gene: NA; abundance: many; j_gene: TRBJ1-1; v_gene: TRBV7-9; CDR3aa: CASSLGAGNTEAFF; CDR3nt: TGTGCCAGCAGCTTAGGGGCGGGGAACACTGAAGCTTTCTTT
d_gene: NA; abundance: NA; j_gene: TRBJ1-2; v_gene: TRBV20-1; CDR3aa: CSASDGINYGYTF; CDR3nt: TGCAGTGCTAGTGACGGGATTAACTATGGCTACACCTTC
d_gene: TRBD2; abundance: NA; j_gene: TRBJ2-1; v_gene: TRBV4-3; CDR3aa: CASSHRLAENNEQFF; CDR3nt: TGCGCCAGCAGCCATAGACTAGCGGAGAACAATGAGCAGTTCTTC
d_gene: NA; abundance: NA; j_gene: TRBJ1-1; v_gene: TRBV7-2; CDR3aa: CASSHRRWNTEAFF; CDR3nt: TGTGCCAGCAGCCATAGACGCTGGAACACTGAAGCTTTCTTT
d_gene: NA; abundance: NA; j_gene: TRBJ2-4; v_gene: TRBV18; CDR3aa: CAGSPGQEQYF; CDR3nt: TGTGCCGGCTCACCAGGCCAGGAGCAGTACTTC
d_gene: NA; abundance: few; j_gene: TRBJ2-7; v_gene: TRBV7-2; CDR3aa: CASSRGAQFEQYF; CDR3nt: TGTGCCAGCAGCCGGGGGGCACAGTTCGAGCAGTACTTC
d_gene: TRBD2; abundance: NA; j_gene: TRBJ2-5; v_gene: TRBV5-5; CDR3aa: CASSSGLALGETQYF; CDR3nt: TGTGCCAGCAGCTCGGGACTAGCATTGGGAGAGACCCAGTACTTC
d_gene: TRBD1; abundance: few; j_gene: TRBJ2-7; v_gene: TRBV6-2/TRBV6-3; CDR3aa: CASILRWDRGRSYEQYF; CDR3nt: TGTGCCAGCATTCTTCGCTGGGACAGGGGAAGATCCTACGAGCAGTACTTC
d_gene: NA; abundance: NA; j_gene: TRBJ2-1; v_gene: TRBV5-5; CDR3aa: CASSLRVNHPNEQFF; CDR3nt: TGTGCCAGCAGCTTGAGAGTTAATCATCCAAATGAGCAGTTCTTC
d_gene: TRBD2; abundance: few; j_gene: TRBJ2-1; v_gene: TRBV12-3/TRBV12-4; CDR3aa: CASSSTSALEQFF; CDR3nt: TGTGCCAGCAGTTCGACTAGCGCGTTAGAGCAGTTCTTC
d_gene: NA; abundance: NA; j_gene: TRBJ2-7; v_gene: TRBV29-1; CDR3aa: CSVERPGTYEQYF; CDR3nt: TGCAGCGTTGAACGGCCGGGGACCTACGAGCAGTACTTC
d_gene: NA; abundance: NA; j_gene: TRBJ1-5; v_gene: TRBV7-2; CDR3aa: CASSLDASGPHTDTQHF; CDR3nt: TGTGCCAGCAGCTTAGACGCTAGCGGGCCGCATACAGATACGCAGCATTTT
d_gene: NA; abundance: few; j_gene: TRBJ2-5; v_gene: TRBV5-1; CDR3aa: CATRVGQPKETQYF; CDR3nt: TGCGCCACGAGAGTGGGACAACCGAAAGAGACCCAGTACTTC
d_gene: NA; abundance: NA; j_gene: TRBJ2-7; v_gene: TRBV27; CDR3aa: CASSFGGHNYEQYF; CDR3nt: TGTGCCAGCAGTTTCGGAGGACATAACTACGAGCAGTACTTC
d_gene: TRBD1; abundance: few; j_gene: TRBJ1-4; v_gene: TRBV5-1; CDR3aa: CASRPQGVGTNEKLFF; CDR3nt: TGCGCCAGCAGGCCACAGGGGGTAGGAACTAATGAAAAACTGTTTTTT
d_gene: NA; abundance: NA; j_gene: TRBJ2-2; v_gene: TRBV6-6; CDR3aa: CASRTGYTGELFF; CDR3nt: TGTGCCAGCAGAACAGGGTACACCGGGGAGCTGTTTTTT
d_gene: NA; abundance: few; j_gene: TRBJ2-1; v_gene: TRBV9; CDR3aa: CASSTSDPDDEQFF; CDR3nt: TGTGCCAGCAGTACATCGGACCCAGACGATGAGCAGTTCTTC
d_gene: TRBD2; abundance: NA; j_gene: TRBJ2-1; v_gene: TRBV7-9; CDR3aa: CASSFSGNNEQFF; CDR3nt: TGTGCCAGCAGCTTTAGCGGGAACAATGAGCAGTTCTTC
d_gene: NA; abundance: NA; j_gene: TRBJ2-7; v_gene: TRBV7-6; CDR3aa: CASSPGEDSYEQYF; CDR3nt: TGTGCCAGCAGCCCCGGAGAAGACTCCTACGAGCAGTACTTC
d_gene: NA; abundance: once; j_gene: TRBJ2-1; v_gene: TRBV20-1; CDR3aa: CSASFLGEQFF; CDR3nt: TGCAGTGCTAGTTTTTTAGGTGAGCAGTTCTTC
d_gene: NA; abundance: few; j_gene: TRBJ2-6; v_gene: TRBV6-2/TRBV6-3; CDR3aa: CASSSGVSGANVLTF; CDR3nt: TGTGCCAGCAGCTCCGGAGTCTCTGGGGCCAACGTCCTGACTTTC
d_gene: NA; abundance: few; j_gene: TRBJ2-7; v_gene: TRBV6-5; CDR3aa: CASSGLLVPHEQYF; CDR3nt: TGTGCCAGCAGTGGCCTACTAGTCCCCCACGAGCAGTACTTC
d_gene: TRBD1; abundance: few; j_gene: TRBJ1-3; v_gene: TRBV29-1; CDR3aa: CSVAQGAGNTIYF; CDR3nt: TGCAGCGTCGCCCAGGGGGCTGGAAACACCATATATTTT
d_gene: NA; abundance: NA; j_gene: TRBJ2-7; v_gene: TRBV28; CDR3aa: CASNMDLSYEQYF; CDR3nt: TGTGCCAGCAACATGGACTTGTCCTACGAGCAGTACTTC
d_gene: TRBD1; abundance: few; j_gene: TRBJ2-1; v_gene: TRBV7-9; CDR3aa: CASSFSTGSNEQFF; CDR3nt: TGTGCCAGCAGCTTCTCGACAGGGAGTAATGAGCAGTTCTTC
d_gene: TRBD1; abundance: few; j_gene: TRBJ2-1; v_gene: TRBV24-1; CDR3aa: CATSERDRGWGEQFF; CDR3nt: TGTGCCACCAGTGAACGGGACAGGGGCTGGGGTGAGCAGTTCTTC
d_gene: TRBD1; abundance: few; j_gene: TRBJ1-2; v_gene: TRBV29-1; CDR3aa: CSVVQGRGYGYTF; CDR3nt: TGCAGCGTCGTACAGGGGAGGGGCTATGGCTACACCTTC
d_gene: NA; abundance: few; j_gene: TRBJ1-2; v_gene: TRBV7-8; CDR3aa: CASSDQYRQPNYGYTF; CDR3nt: TGTGCCAGCAGCGATCAGTACCGACAGCCTAACTATGGCTACACCTTC
d_gene: NA; abundance: NA; j_gene: TRBJ1-2; v_gene: TRBV29-1; CDR3aa: CSVGNLRGSGGYTF; CDR3nt: TGCAGCGTTGGGAATCTCAGGGGCTCTGGGGGCTACACCTTC
d_gene: NA; abundance: NA; j_gene: TRBJ1-6; v_gene: TRBV7-3; CDR3aa: CASSSQRESSSPLHF; CDR3nt: TGTGCCAGCAGCTCCCAACGCGAATCAAGTTCACCCCTCCACTTT